What follows describes a single TCR beta chain. The data originate from a study of blood T cell repertoires in COVID-19. Study details: Acute and convalescent COVID-19 specimens originated in the United States, Italy and Spain.

Trimming at V came to 5 bases and at J to 4 bases, leaving 7 bases not matched to a gene. Germline CDR1 is SGHNT and CDR2 is YYREEE (reference sequence). This CDR3 comprises 16 residues. Per the original methods: From reference gene primer amplification, estimates of nucleated cell counts were derived. Method: immunoSEQ multiplex PCR; TCRdb's copy keeps in-frame clones and lacks some. From that table come the V and J calls and clone size; the DNA was used to work out D and trimming. Of around 270,000 clones in the sample, roughly 91% were seen once. V and J are TRBV5-4 and TRBJ1-6; 9 bases align to TRBD1. The source of this sequence is a man younger than 40 with acute or convalescent COVID-19. Sequencing was done on a sample of peripheral blood. In nucleotides, the CDR3 is TGTGCCAGCAGGGGGACAGGGCCCACATATAATTCACCCCTCCACTTT. Its protein product is CASRGTGPTYNSPLHF.